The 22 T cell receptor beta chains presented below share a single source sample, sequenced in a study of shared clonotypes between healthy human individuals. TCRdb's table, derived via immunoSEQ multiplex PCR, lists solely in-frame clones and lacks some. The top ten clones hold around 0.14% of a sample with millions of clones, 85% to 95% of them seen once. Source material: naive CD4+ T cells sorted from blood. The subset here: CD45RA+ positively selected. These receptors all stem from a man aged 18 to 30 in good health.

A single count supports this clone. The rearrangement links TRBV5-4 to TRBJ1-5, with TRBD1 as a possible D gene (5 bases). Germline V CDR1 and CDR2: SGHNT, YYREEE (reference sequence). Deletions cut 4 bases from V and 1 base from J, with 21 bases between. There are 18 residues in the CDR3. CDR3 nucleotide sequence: TGTGCCAGCAGCCCCTCAGGGAAAGCAGCAGGGAGCAATCAGCCCCAGCATTTT. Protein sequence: CASSPSGKAAGSNQPQHF.

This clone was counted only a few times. The CDR3 sequence is CASSSGQGNRNEQYF. The CDR3 DNA reads TGTGCCAGCTCTTCCGGACAGGGGAATAGGAACGAGCAGTACTTC. The J gene is TRBJ2-7, the V gene TRBV18; TRBD1 aligns across 9 bases. The CDR3 is 15 amino acids. V lost 6 bases and J lost 5; bases outside the gene matches: 11. The germline V gene encodes CDR1 KGHSH and CDR2 LQKENI.

Here the CDR3 reads CSVRQEAFF. The CDR3 DNA is TGCAGTGTCCGACAGGAAGCTTTCTTT. This chain joins TRBV20-1 and TRBJ1-1; D may be TRBD1 (5 bases). This CDR3 region has 9 residues. The germline V gene has CDR1 DFQATT and CDR2 SNEGSKA (reference sequence). Trimming removed 7 bases at V and 8 bases at J, with 8 bases between.

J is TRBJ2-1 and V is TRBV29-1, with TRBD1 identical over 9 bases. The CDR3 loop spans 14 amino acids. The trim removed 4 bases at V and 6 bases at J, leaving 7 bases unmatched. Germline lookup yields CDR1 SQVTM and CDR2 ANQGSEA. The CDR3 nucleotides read TGCAGCGTTGCTGCCGGGACAGGGCGCAATGAGCAGTTCTTC. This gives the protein CSVAAGTGRNEQFF.

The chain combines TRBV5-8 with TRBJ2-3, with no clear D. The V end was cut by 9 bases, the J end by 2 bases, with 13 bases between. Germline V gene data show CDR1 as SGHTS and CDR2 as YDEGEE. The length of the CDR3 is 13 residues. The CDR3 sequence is CATGRLITDTQYF. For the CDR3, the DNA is TGTGCCACCGGACGGCTTATCACAGATACGCAGTATTTT.

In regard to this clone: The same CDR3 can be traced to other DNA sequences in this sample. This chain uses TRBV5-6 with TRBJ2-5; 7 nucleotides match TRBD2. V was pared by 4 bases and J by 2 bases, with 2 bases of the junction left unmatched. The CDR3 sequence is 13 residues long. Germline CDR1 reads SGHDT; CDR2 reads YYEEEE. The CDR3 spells CASSLGGQETQYF. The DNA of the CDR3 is TGTGCCAGCAGCCTCGGGGGGCAAGAGACCCAGTACTTC.

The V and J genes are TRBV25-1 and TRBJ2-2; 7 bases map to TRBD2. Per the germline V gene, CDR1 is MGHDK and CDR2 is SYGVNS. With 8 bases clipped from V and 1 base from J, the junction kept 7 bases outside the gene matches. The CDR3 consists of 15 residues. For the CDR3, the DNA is TGTGCCAGCGGGAAGGGAGGGCAGAACACCGGGGAGCTGTTTTTT. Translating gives CASGKGGQNTGELFF.

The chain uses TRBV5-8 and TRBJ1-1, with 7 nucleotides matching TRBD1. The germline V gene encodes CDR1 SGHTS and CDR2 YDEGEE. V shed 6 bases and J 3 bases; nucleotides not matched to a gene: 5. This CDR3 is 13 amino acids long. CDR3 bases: TGTGCCAGCATTATGACAGGGTACACTGAAGCTTTCTTT. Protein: CASIMTGYTEAFF.

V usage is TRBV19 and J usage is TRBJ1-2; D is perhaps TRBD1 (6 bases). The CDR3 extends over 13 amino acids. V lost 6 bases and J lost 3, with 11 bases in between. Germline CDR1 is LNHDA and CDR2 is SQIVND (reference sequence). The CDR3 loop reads CASSRDTDYGYTF. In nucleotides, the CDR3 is TGTGCCAGTAGCAGGGACACCGACTATGGCTACACCTTC.

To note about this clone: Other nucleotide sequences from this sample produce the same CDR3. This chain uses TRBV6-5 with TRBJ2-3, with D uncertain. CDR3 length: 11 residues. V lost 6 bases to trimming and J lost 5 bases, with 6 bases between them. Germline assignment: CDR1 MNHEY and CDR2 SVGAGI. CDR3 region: CASSLRDTQYF. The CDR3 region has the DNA TGTGCCAGCAGCCTGAGAGATACGCAGTATTTT.

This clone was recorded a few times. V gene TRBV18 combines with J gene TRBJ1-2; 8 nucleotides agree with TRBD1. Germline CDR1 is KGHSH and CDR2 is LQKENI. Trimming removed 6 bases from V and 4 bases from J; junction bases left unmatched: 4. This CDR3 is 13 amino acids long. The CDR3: CASSSQGVYGYTF. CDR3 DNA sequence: TGTGCCAGCTCGTCACAGGGGGTCTATGGCTACACCTTC.

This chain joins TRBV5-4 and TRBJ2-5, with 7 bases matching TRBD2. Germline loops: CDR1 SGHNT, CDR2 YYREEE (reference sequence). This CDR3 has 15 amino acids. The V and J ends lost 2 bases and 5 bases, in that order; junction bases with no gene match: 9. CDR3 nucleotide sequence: TGTGCCAGCAGCTTTTCGACAGCCGGGAGGGAGACCCAGTACTTC. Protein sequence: CASSFSTAGRETQYF.

CDR3 coding DNA: TGTGCCAGCAGTGACAGGGAGGTGAATGGCTACACCTTC. It specifies CASSDREVNGYTF. The chain recombines TRBV25-1 with TRBJ1-2; a weak D match, TRBD1 (5 bases). The CDR3 has 13 amino acids. Germline values: CDR1 MGHDK, CDR2 SYGVNS. V was cut by 3 bases and J by 6 bases, with 11 bases left in between.

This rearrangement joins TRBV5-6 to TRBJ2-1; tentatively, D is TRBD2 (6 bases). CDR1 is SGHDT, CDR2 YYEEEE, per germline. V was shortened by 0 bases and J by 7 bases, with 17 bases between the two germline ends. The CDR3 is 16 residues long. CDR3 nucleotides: TGTGCCAGCAGCTTGGAGCAGGGCGACCGGGGGAATGAGCAGTTCTTC. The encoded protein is CASSLEQGDRGNEQFF.

CDR3 region: CASSPPTGSPFGETQYF. Written as DNA, the CDR3 is TGTGCCAGCTCACCCCCAACCGGGTCCCCTTTTGGGGAGACCCAGTACTTC. V is TRBV18 and J is TRBJ2-5, with D hard to call. CDR1 KGHSH and CDR2 LQKENI come from the germline V gene. The ends were cut back, 3 bases at V and 5 bases at J, with 22 bases in the middle. The CDR3 extends over 17 amino acids.

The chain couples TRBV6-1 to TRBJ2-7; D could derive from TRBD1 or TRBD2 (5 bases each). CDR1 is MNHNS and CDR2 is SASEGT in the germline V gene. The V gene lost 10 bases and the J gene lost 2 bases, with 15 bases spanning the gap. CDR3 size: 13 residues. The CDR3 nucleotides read TGTGCCACCACGGTTGGGACCGCCTACGAGCAGTACTTC. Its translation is CATTVGTAYEQYF.

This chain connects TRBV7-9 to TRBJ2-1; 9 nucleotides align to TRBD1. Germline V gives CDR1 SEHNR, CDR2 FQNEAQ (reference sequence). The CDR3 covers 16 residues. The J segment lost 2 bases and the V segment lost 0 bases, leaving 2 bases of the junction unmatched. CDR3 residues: CASSLAWDRAYNEQFF. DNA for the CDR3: TGTGCCAGCAGCTTAGCGTGGGACAGGGCCTACAATGAGCAGTTCTTC.

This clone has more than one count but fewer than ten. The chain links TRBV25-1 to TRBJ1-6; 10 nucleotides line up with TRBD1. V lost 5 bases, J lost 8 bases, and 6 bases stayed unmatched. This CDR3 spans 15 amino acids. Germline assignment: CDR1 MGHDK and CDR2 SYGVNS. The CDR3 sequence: CASSSGQGTYSPLHF. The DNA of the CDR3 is TGTGCCAGCAGTTCGGGACAGGGGACTTATTCACCCCTCCACTTT.

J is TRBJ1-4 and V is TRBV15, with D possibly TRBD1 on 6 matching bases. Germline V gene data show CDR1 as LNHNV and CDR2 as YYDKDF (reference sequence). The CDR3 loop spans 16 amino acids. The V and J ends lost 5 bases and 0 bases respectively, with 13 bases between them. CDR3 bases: TGTGCCACCAGCCGTGGACAGATAGCAACTAATGAAAAACTGTTTTTT. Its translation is CATSRGQIATNEKLFF.

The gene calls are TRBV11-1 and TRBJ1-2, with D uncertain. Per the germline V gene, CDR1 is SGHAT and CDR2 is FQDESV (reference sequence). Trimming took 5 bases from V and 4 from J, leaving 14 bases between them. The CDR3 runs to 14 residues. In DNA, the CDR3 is TGTGCCAGCAGCCCCCTAGCCGCGATCTATGGCTACACCTTC. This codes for CASSPLAAIYGYTF.

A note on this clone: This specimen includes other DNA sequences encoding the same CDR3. In DNA, the CDR3 is TGTGCCAGCAGTGGGCAGGTTAACACTGAAGCTTTCTTT. This encodes CASSGQVNTEAFF. This sequence joins TRBV2 and TRBJ1-1, with D unclear. V was trimmed by 4 bases and J by 2 bases, leaving 8 bases between them. The CDR3 extends over 13 amino acids. Germline V gene data show CDR1 as SNHLY and CDR2 as FYNNEI.

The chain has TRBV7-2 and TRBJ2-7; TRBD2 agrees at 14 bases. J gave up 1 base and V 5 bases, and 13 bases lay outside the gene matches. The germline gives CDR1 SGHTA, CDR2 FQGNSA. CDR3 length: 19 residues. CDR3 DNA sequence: TGTGCCAGCAGCAAAAAAACCGCCGGGACTAGCGGGAGTTCCTACGAGCAGTACTTC. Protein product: CASSKKTAGTSGSSYEQYF. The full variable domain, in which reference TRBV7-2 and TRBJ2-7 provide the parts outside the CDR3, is GAGVSQSPSNKVTEKGKDVELRCDPISGHTALYWYRQSLGQGLEFLIYFQGNSAPDKSGLPSDRFSAERTGGSVSTLTIQRTQQEDSAVYLCASSKKTAGTSGSSYEQYFGPGTRLTVT.